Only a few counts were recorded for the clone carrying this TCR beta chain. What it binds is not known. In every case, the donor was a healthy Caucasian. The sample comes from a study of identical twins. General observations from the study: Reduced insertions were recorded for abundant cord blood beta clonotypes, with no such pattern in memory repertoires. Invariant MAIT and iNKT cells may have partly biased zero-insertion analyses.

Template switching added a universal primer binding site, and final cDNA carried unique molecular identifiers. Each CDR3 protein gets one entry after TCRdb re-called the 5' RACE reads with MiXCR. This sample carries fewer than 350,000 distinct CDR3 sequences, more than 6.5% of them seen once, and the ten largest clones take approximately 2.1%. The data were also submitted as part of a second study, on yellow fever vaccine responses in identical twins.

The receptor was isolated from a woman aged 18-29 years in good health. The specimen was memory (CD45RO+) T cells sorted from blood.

The CDR3 reads CASSGQGIRFSSGANVLTF. CDR3 nucleotide sequence: TGTGCCAGCAGCGGACAGGGGATAAGGTTTAGCTCTGGGGCCAACGTCCTGACTTTC. The genes are TRBV2 and TRBJ2-6; TRBD1 matches at 9 bases. Germline V CDR1 and CDR2: SNHLY, FYNNEI. This CDR3 is built from 19 residues. V dropped 6 bases and J dropped 0; count of bases not matched to a gene: 12.